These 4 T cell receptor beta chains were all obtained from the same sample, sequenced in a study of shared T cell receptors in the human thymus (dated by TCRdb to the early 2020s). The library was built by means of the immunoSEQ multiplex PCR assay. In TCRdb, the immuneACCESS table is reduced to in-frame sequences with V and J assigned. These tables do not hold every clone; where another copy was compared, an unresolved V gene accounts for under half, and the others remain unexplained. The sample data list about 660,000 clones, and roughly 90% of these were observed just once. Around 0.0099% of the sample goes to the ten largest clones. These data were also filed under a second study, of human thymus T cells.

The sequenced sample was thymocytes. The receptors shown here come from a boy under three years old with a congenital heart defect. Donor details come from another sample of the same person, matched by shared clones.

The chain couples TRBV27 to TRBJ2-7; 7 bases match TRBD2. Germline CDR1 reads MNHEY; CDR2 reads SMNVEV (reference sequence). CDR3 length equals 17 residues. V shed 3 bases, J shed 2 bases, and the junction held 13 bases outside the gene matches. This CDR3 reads CASSFLAGEWGTYEQYF. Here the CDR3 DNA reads TGTGCCAGCAGTTTTTTGGCGGGAGAGTGGGGAACCTACGAGCAGTACTTC.

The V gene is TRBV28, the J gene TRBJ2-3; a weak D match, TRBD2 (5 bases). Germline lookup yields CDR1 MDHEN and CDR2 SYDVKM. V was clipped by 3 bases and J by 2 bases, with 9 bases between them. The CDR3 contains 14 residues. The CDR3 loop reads CASSFGGPTDTQYF. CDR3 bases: TGTGCCAGCAGTTTCGGCGGGCCCACAGATACGCAGTATTTT.

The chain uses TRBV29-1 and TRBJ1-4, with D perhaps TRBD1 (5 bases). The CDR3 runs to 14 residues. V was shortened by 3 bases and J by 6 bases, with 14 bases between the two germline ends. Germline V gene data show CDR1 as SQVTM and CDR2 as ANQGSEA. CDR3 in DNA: TGCAGCGTTGACGGGGGAAGGGCTGATGAAAAACTGTTTTTT. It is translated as CSVDGGRADEKLFF.

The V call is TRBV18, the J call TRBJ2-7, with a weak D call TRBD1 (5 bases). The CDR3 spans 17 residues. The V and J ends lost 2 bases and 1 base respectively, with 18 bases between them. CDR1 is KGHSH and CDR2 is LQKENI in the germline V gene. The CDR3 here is CASSPGHKGPQSYEQYF. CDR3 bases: TGTGCCAGCTCACCAGGGCATAAGGGGCCCCAATCCTACGAGCAGTACTTC.